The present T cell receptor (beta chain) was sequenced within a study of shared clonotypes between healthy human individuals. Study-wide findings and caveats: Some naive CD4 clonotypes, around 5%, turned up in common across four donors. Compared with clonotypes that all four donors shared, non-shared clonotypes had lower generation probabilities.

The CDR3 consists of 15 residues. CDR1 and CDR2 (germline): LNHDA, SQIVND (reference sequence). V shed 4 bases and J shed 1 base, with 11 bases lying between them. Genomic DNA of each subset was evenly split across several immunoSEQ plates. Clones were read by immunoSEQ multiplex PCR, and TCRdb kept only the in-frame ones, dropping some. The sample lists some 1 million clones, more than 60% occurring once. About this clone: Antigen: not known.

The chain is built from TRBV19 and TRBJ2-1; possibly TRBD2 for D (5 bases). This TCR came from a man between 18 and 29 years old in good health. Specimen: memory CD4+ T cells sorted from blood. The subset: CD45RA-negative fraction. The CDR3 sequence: CASSNAGSSYNEQFF. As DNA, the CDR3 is TGTGCCAGTAGTAACGCGGGCTCGTCCTACAATGAGCAGTTCTTC.